Listed below are T cell receptor beta chains from one sample, sequenced in a study of human T cells and chemical hapten exposure. TCRdb independently ran MiXCR on the RACE reads; one entry per CDR3 protein. The data show some 400,000 distinct CDR3 sequences, around 4.8% seen once. The sample consisted of whole blood, taken in connection with sensitization to the hapten diphenylcyclopropenone (DPC). These receptors originate from a woman in her 50s with alopecia areata. Some clones in this sample may be carry-over from other donors' samples. Both conserved end residues are part of each CDR3. A D gene is named only where the DNA matches it firmly. Not every row has a clone size; where given, it reads once, few, many or a size class.

V gene: TRBV18
D gene: .
J gene: TRBJ1-2
clone size: .
CDR3 DNA: TGTGCCAGCTCACCACTAGGACGTCCGGCTGGGGGCGGAAACTATGGCTACACCTTC
CDR3 protein: CASSPLGRPAGGGNYGYTF

V gene: TRBV3-1
D gene: TRBD1
J gene: TRBJ1-1
clone size: few
CDR3 DNA: TGTGCCAGCAGCCAAGACGCAGGGGGCACTGAAGCTTTCTTT
CDR3 protein: CASSQDAGGTEAFF

V gene: TRBV6-6
D gene: .
J gene: TRBJ1-1
clone size: many
CDR3 DNA: TGTGCCAGCAGTTACGGAGACTCCGAAGCTTTCTTT
CDR3 protein: CASSYGDSEAFF

V gene: TRBV6-2/TRBV6-3
D gene: .
J gene: TRBJ2-2
clone size: many
CDR3 DNA: TGTGCCAGCAATAACCGGCAGAAGAACACCGGGGAGCTGTTTTTT
CDR3 protein: CASNNRQKNTGELFF

V gene: TRBV9
D gene: TRBD2
J gene: TRBJ2-5
clone size: many
CDR3 DNA: TGTGCCAGCGGCGATTCTAGGACTAGCGGTGCTTGGGGACGCGAGACCCAGTACTTC
CDR3 protein: CASGDSRTSGAWGRETQYF

V gene: TRBV20-1
D gene: .
J gene: TRBJ1-3
clone size: many
CDR3 DNA: TGCAGTGCTGGGCTGGACAACTCCGGAAACACCATATATTTT
CDR3 protein: CSAGLDNSGNTIYF

V gene: TRBV5-1
D gene: .
J gene: TRBJ2-3
clone size: many
CDR3 DNA: TGCGCCAGCAGCTTCCAATCCATGGCAGATACGCAGTATTTT
CDR3 protein: CASSFQSMADTQYF

V gene: TRBV7-2
D gene: .
J gene: TRBJ2-1
clone size: few
CDR3 DNA: TGTGCCAGCAGCTTAGAGACTAACGATGAGCAGTTCTTC
CDR3 protein: CASSLETNDEQFF

V gene: TRBV7-6
D gene: TRBD2
J gene: TRBJ2-3
clone size: many
CDR3 DNA: TGTGCCAGCAGCTTATTAGGTAGCGGGGCCGGAGATACGCAGTATTTT
CDR3 protein: CASSLLGSGAGDTQYF

V gene: TRBV7-2
D gene: .
J gene: TRBJ2-3
clone size: many
CDR3 DNA: TGTGCCAGCAGCCCGAGGGACTTTAGCACAGATACGCAGTATTTT
CDR3 protein: CASSPRDFSTDTQYF

V gene: TRBV6-6
D gene: TRBD2
J gene: TRBJ2-3
clone size: many
CDR3 DNA: TGTGCCAGCAGTTACCCACGACTAGCGGGGCTGGCAGATACGCAGTATTTT
CDR3 protein: CASSYPRLAGLADTQYF

V gene: TRBV29-1
D gene: .
J gene: TRBJ2-6
clone size: .
CDR3 DNA: TGCAGCGTTCACCGAATTGGGGCCAACGTCCTGACTTTC
CDR3 protein: CSVHRIGANVLTF

V gene: TRBV27
D gene: .
J gene: TRBJ1-5
clone size: many
CDR3 DNA: TGTGCCAGCAGTTTATCGGCAGGGTACAATCAGCCCCAGCATTTT
CDR3 protein: CASSLSAGYNQPQHF

V gene: TRBV11-2
D gene: .
J gene: TRBJ2-7
clone size: many
CDR3 DNA: TGTGCCAGCAGCTTAGAGATTGGGCTCGCCTACGAGCAGTACTTC
CDR3 protein: CASSLEIGLAYEQYF

V gene: TRBV4-2
D gene: .
J gene: TRBJ1-2
clone size: many
CDR3 DNA: TGTGCCAGCAGCCAAGATCTTCTTGAGAACTATGGCTACACCTTC
CDR3 protein: CASSQDLLENYGYTF

V gene: TRBV6-2/TRBV6-3
D gene: .
J gene: TRBJ2-1
clone size: many
CDR3 DNA: TGTGCCAGCAGTGAGGCGGGAGAGCAGTTCTTC
CDR3 protein: CASSEAGEQFF

V gene: TRBV2
D gene: TRBD1
J gene: TRBJ2-2
clone size: many
CDR3 DNA: TGTGCCAGCAGTGAGGCTGGGACAGGGATCACCGGGGAGCTGTTTTTT
CDR3 protein: CASSEAGTGITGELFF

V gene: TRBV6-5
D gene: .
J gene: TRBJ2-3
clone size: many
CDR3 DNA: TGTGCCAGCAGTCTAGTAGCAGGCACAGATACGCAGTATTTT
CDR3 protein: CASSLVAGTDTQYF

V gene: TRBV12-5
D gene: TRBD2
J gene: TRBJ2-5
clone size: few
CDR3 DNA: TGTGCTAGTGGTTCGGCCCTTTCTAGCGGGGGACAAGAGACCCAGTACTTC
CDR3 protein: CASGSALSSGGQETQYF

V gene: TRBV5-1
D gene: .
J gene: TRBJ2-3
clone size: many
CDR3 DNA: TGCGCCAGCAGCTTTGGGGAGACAGATACGCAGTATTTT
CDR3 protein: CASSFGETDTQYF

V gene: TRBV29-1
D gene: TRBD1
J gene: TRBJ2-7
clone size: many
CDR3 DNA: TGCAGCTTTTGGGACAGGGGACGCGAGCAGTACTTC
CDR3 protein: CSFWDRGREQYF

V gene: TRBV5-1
D gene: .
J gene: TRBJ2-3
clone size: many
CDR3 DNA: TGTGCCAGCAGCTCCCCCACAGATACGCAGTATTTT
CDR3 protein: CASSSPTDTQYF

V gene: TRBV7-2
D gene: .
J gene: TRBJ2-1
clone size: .
CDR3 DNA: TGTGCCAGCAGCTTAGCACATAGCTCCTACAATGAGCAGTTCTTC
CDR3 protein: CASSLAHSSYNEQFF

V gene: TRBV6-6
D gene: .
J gene: TRBJ1-6
clone size: few
CDR3 DNA: TGTGCCAGCAGTTACCTGCCGGCACCGGCATCACCCCTCCACTTT
CDR3 protein: CASSYLPAPASPLHF

V gene: TRBV9
D gene: TRBD2
J gene: TRBJ2-1
clone size: many
CDR3 DNA: TGTGCCAGCAGCGCGCCCCTAGCGGCTGTCTACAATGAGCAGTTCTTC
CDR3 protein: CASSAPLAAVYNEQFF

V gene: TRBV27
D gene: TRBD2
J gene: TRBJ2-1
clone size: many
CDR3 DNA: TGTGCCAGCAGTGTCGGGACTAGCGGGGGCTACAATGAGCAGTTCTTC
CDR3 protein: CASSVGTSGGYNEQFF